The clone carrying this TCR beta chain was counted at least ten times. The antigen remains undetermined. CD8+CD4-CCR7+CD45RA+ sorting gave the naive CD8 T cells. This entry belongs to a study of molecular identifiers for immune sequencing clone quantification. Study findings and constraints: Clones above 20 RNA copies contained over 99% of effector molecules and under 1% of naive molecules.

CDR1 MNHEY and CDR2 SVGAGI come from the germline V gene. The germline V and J ends were trimmed by 5 bases and 1 base, with 9 bases remaining between them. CDR3 length: 15 residues. Previously described methods and listed TCR primers were employed for the bulk TCR libraries. TCRdb reprocessed the PCR reads via MiXCR and lists one record per CDR3 protein. The sample includes 490,000 or so distinct CDR3 sequences, around 23% of them seen just once. The V call is TRBV6-5, the J call TRBJ2-6; D unclear. Sequencing was performed on naive CD8+ T cells from blood, with Jurkat cell RNA spiked in. Subset denoted: FACS-sorted CD8+CD4-CCR7+CD45RA+ naive T cells. This TCR was recovered from a human donor in good health. Some libraries in this study had Jurkat cell RNA spiked in. CDR3 residues: CASSQQGSGANVLTF. The CDR3 DNA reads as TGTGCCAGCAGTCAGCAAGGGTCTGGGGCCAACGTCCTGACTTTC.